The 2 T cell receptor beta chains reported below all come from one sample, sequenced in a study of cytomegalovirus exposure and HLA in healthy donors. PCR was performed using 60 Vbeta and 13 Jbeta primers. Sequenced by immunoSEQ multiplex PCR; TCRdb stores in-frame clones only, minus some. The sample lists roughly 52,000 clones; around three quarters were seen once. The sample taken for sequencing was PBMCs. The receptors derive from a female donor in good health and CMV-seronegative.

The chain recombines TRBV27 with TRBJ2-7, with TRBD1 as a possible D gene (6 bases). This CDR3 has 15 amino acids. V was pared by 4 bases and J by 9 bases, with 22 bases between. The germline V gene has CDR1 MNHEY and CDR2 SMNVEV (reference sequence). The CDR3 bases are TGTGCCAGCAGTTCCTCCCGGGACATCCAAAGTTGGCAGTACTTC. As protein: CASSSSRDIQSWQYF.

This clone was detected a few times. The genes are TRBV5-1 and TRBJ2-7; 11 bases are a match to TRBD1. Per the germline V gene, CDR1 is SGHRS and CDR2 is YFSETQ. J gave up 0 bases and V 4 bases, and 3 bases lay outside the gene matches. The CDR3 spans 15 residues. The CDR3 reads CASSPGQGVSYEQYF. As DNA, the CDR3 is TGCGCCAGCAGCCCGGGACAGGGGGTCTCCTACGAGCAGTACTTC.